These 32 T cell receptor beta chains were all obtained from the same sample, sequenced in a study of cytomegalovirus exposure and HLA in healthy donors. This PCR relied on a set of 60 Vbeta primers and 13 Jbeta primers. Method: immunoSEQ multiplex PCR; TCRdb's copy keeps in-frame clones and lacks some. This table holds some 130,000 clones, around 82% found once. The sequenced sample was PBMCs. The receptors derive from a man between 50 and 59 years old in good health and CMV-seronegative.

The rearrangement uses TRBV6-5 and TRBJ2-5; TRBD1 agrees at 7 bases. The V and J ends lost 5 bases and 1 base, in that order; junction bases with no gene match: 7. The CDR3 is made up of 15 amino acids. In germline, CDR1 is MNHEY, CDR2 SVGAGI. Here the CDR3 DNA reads TGTGCCAGCAGTGACTACAGGGGCAGCCAAGAGACCCAGTACTTC. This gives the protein CASSDYRGSQETQYF.

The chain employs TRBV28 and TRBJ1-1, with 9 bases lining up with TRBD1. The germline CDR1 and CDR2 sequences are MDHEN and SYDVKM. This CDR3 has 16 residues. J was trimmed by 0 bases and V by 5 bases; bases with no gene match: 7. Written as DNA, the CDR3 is TGTGCCAGCAGTCCCGGGACAGGGATATTGAACACTGAAGCTTTCTTT. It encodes CASSPGTGILNTEAFF.

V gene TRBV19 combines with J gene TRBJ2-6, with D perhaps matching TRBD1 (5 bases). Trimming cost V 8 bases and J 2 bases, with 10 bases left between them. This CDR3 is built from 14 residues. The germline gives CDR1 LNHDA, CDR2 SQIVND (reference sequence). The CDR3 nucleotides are TGTGCCAGTGGGGCAGTTGCTGGGGCCAACGTCCTGACTTTC. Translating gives CASGAVAGANVLTF.

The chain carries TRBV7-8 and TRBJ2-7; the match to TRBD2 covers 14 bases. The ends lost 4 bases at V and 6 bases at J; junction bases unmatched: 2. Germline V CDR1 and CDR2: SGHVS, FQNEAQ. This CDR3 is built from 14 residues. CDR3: CASSWTSGRIEQYF. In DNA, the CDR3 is TGTGCCAGCAGCTGGACTAGCGGGAGGATCGAGCAGTACTTC.

CDR3 protein: CASSLGQGANYGYTF. The CDR3 nucleotides read TGTGCCAGCAGCTTGGGACAGGGGGCTAACTATGGCTACACCTTC. The J gene is TRBJ1-2, the V gene TRBV5-4; 9 bases match TRBD1. Losses at the gene ends were 0 bases for V and 0 bases for J; bases not matched to a gene: 0. CDR1 and CDR2 (germline): SGHNT, YYREEE (reference sequence). This CDR3 comprises 15 residues.

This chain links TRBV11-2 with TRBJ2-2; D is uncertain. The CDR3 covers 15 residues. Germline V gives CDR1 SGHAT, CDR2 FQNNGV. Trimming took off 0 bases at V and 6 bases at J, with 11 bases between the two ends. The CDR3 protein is CASSLEVLSPGELFF. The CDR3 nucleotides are TGTGCCAGCAGCTTAGAGGTGCTGAGCCCCGGGGAGCTGTTTTTT.

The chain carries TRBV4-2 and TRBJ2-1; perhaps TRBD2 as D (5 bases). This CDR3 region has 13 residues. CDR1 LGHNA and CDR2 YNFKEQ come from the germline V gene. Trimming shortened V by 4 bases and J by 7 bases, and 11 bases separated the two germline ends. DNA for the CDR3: TGTGCCAGCAGCCGGGCTAGCAATAATGAGCAGTTCTTC. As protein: CASSRASNNEQFF.

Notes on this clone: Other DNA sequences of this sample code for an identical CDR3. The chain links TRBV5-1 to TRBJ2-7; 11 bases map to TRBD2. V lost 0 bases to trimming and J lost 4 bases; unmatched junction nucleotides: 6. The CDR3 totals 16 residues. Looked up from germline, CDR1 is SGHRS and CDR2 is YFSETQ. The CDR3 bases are TGCGCCAGCAGCTTGGGTGGTAGCGGGAGGGCTTACGAGCAGTACTTC. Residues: CASSLGGSGRAYEQYF.

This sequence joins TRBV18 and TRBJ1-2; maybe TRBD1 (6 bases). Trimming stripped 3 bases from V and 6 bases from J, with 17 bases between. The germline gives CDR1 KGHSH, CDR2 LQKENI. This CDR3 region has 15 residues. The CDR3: CASSPERTVGHGYTF. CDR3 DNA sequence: TGTGCCAGCTCACCCGAACGGACAGTTGGGCATGGCTACACCTTC.

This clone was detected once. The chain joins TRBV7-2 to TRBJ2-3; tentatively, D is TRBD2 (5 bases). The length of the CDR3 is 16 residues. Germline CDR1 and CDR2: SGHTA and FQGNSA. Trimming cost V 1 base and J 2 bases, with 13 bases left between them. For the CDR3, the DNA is TGTGCCAGCAGCTTAGAGGCGGGTACCTACACAGATACGCAGTATTTT. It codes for CASSLEAGTYTDTQYF.

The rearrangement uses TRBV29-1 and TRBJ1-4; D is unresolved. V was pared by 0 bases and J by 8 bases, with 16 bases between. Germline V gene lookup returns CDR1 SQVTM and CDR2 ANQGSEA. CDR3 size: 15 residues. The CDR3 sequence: CSVEDRRVGSEKLFF. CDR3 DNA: TGCAGCGTTGAAGATCGAAGGGTGGGGAGCGAAAAACTGTTTTTT.

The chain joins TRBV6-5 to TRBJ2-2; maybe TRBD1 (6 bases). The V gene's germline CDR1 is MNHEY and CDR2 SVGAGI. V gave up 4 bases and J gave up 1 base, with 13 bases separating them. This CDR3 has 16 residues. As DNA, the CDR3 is TGTGCCAGCAGTTTACAGGGAAGAAGGAACACCGGGGAGCTGTTTTTT. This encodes CASSLQGRRNTGELFF.

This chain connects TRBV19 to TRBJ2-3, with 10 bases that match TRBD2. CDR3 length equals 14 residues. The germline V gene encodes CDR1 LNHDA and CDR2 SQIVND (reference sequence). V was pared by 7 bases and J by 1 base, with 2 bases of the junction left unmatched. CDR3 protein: CASTGLAGTDTQYF. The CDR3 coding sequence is TGTGCCAGTACCGGACTAGCGGGCACAGATACGCAGTATTTT. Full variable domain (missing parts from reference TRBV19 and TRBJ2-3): DGGITQSPKYLFRKEGQNVTLSCEQNLNHDAMYWYRQDPGQGLRLIYYSQIVNDFQKGDIAEGYSVSREKKESFPLTVTSAQKNPTAFYLCASTGLAGTDTQYFGPGTRLTVL.

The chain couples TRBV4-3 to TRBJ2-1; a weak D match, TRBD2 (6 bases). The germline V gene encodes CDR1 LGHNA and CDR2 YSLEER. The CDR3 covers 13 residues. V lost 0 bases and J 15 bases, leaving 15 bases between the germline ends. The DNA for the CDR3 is TGCGCCAGCAGCCAAGATTTGGGACTCCGCTTGTTCTTC. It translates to CASSQDLGLRLFF.

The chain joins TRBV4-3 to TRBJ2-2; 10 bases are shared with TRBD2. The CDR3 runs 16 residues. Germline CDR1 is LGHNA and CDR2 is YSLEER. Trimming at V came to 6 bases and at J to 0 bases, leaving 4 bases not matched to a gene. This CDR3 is CASRLAGTANTGELFF. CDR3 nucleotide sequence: TGCGCCAGCAGACTAGCGGGGACAGCGAACACCGGGGAGCTGTTTTTT.

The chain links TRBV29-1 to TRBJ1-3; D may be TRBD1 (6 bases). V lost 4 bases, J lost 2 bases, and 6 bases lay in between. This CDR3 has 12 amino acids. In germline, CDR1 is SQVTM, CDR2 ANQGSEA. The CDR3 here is CSVAGAGNTIYF. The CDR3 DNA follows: TGCAGCGTTGCAGGGGCTGGAAACACCATATATTTT.

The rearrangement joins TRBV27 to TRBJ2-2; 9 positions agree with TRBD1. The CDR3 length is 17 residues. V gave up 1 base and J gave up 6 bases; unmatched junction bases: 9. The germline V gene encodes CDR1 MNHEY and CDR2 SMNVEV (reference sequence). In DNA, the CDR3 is TGTGCCAGCAGTTTATTACAGGGGGCGGTGATGGCCGGGGAGCTGTTTTTT. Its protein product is CASSLLQGAVMAGELFF.

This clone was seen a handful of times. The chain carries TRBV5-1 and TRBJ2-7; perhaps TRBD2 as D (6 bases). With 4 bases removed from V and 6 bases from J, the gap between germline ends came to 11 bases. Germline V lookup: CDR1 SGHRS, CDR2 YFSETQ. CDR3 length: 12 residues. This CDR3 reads CASSPEGSEQYF. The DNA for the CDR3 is TGCGCCAGCAGCCCGGAGGGGTCCGAGCAGTACTTC.

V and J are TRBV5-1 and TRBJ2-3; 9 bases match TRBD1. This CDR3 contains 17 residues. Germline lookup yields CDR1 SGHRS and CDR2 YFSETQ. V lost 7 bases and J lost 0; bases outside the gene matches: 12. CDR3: CASSDRGGSTSTDTQYF. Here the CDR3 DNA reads TGCGCCAGCTCGGACAGGGGCGGGTCCACTAGCACAGATACGCAGTATTTT.

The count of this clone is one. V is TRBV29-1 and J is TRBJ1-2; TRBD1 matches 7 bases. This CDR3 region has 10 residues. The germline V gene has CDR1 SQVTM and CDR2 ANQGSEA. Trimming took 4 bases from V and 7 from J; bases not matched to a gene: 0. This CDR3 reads CSVGQGGYTF. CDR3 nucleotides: TGCAGCGTTGGACAGGGTGGCTACACCTTC.

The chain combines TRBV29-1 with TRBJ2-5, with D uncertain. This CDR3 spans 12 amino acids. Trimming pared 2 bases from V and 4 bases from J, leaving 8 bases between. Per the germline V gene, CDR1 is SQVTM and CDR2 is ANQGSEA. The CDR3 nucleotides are TGCAGCGTTGAACTTGCCGGAGAGACCCAGTACTTC. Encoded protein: CSVELAGETQYF.

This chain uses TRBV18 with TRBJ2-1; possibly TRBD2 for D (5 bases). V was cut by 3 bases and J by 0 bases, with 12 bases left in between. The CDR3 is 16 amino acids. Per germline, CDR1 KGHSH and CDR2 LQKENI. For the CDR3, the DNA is TGTGCCAGCTCACCTACTAGTGCAAGCTCCTACAATGAGCAGTTCTTC. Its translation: CASSPTSASSYNEQFF.

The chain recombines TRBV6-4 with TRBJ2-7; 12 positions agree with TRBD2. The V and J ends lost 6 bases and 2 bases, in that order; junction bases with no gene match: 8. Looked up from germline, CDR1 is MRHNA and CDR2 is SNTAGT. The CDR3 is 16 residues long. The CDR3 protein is CASRKGLAGGPYEQYF. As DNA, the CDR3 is TGTGCCAGCAGGAAAGGGCTAGCGGGAGGGCCCTACGAGCAGTACTTC.

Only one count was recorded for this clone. CDR3 protein: CASSSGLAGGYEQYF. In DNA form, the CDR3 reads TGCGCCAGCAGCTCGGGACTAGCGGGAGGGTACGAGCAGTACTTC. The chain employs TRBV5-1 and TRBJ2-7; 16 positions agree with TRBD2. Germline V gene lookup returns CDR1 SGHRS and CDR2 YFSETQ. V was clipped by 3 bases and J by 4 bases; unmatched bases: 1. CDR3 size: 15 residues.

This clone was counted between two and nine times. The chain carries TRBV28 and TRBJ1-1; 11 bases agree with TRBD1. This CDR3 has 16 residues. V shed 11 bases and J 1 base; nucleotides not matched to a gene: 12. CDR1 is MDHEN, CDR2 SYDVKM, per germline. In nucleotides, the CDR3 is TGTGCCCTAACCTCCACTGGGACAGGGGGGAACACTGAAGCTTTCTTT. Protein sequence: CALTSTGTGGNTEAFF.

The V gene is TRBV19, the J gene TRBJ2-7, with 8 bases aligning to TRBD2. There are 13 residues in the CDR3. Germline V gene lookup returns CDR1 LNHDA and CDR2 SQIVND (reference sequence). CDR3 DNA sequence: TGTGTACCCAAACGGGGGGGCTCCTACGAGCAGTACTTC. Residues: CVPKRGGSYEQYF.

The CDR3 DNA reads TGCGCCAGCAGTGAGTCGGGACTGGATAATTCACCCCTCCACTTT. Its translation: CASSESGLDNSPLHF. The chain joins TRBV10-1 to TRBJ1-6, with D possibly matching TRBD1 (5 bases). The V end was cut by 0 bases, the J end by 5 bases, with 8 bases between. Germline V gene sequence: CDR1 WNHNN, CDR2 SYGVQD (reference sequence). This CDR3 is 15 amino acids long.

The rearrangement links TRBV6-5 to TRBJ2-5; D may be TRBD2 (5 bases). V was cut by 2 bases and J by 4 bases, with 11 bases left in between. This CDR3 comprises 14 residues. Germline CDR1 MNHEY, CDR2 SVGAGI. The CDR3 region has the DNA TGTGCCAGCAGTTACGTACCCGAGGGAGAGACCCAGTACTTC. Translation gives CASSYVPEGETQYF.

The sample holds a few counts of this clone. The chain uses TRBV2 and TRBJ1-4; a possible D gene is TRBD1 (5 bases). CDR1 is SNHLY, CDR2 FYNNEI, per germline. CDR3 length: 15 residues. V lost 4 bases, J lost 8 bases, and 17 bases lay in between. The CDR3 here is CASSAAGTTGEKLFF. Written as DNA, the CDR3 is TGTGCCAGCAGTGCCGCGGGGACCACGGGGGAAAAACTGTTTTTT.

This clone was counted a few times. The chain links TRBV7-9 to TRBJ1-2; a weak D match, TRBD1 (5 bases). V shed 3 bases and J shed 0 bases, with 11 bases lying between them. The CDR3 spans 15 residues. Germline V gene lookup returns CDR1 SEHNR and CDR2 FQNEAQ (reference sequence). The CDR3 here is CASSFRVGTNYGYTF. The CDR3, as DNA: TGTGCCAGCAGCTTCAGGGTAGGGACTAACTATGGCTACACCTTC.

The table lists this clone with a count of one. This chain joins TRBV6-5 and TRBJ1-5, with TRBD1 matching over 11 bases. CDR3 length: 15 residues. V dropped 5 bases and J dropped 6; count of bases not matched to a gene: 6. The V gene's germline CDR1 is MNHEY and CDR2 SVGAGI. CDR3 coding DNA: TGTGCCAGCAGTCGTGGACAGGGGGCTGGTCAGCCCCAGCATTTT. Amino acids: CASSRGQGAGQPQHF.

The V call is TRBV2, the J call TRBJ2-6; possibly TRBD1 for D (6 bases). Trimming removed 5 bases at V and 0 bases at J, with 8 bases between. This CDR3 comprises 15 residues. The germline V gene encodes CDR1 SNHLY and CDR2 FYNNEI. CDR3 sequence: CASSWTASGANVLTF. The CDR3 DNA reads TGTGCCAGCAGTTGGACAGCCTCTGGGGCCAACGTCCTGACTTTC.